One sample yielded the 14 T cell receptor beta chains listed below, sequenced in a study of blood T cell repertoires in COVID-19. Data came from immunoSEQ multiplex PCR; TCRdb stores just in-frame clones and leaves some out. The data hold fewer than 110,000 clones, with roughly 90% observed a single time. The sample consisted of peripheral blood. Every receptor here comes from a woman of 80 years or more in a cohort sampled during active COVID-19.

The chain joins TRBV5-1 to TRBJ2-5, with 10 bases that match TRBD2. J lost 0 bases, V lost 0 bases, and 2 bases had no gene match. This CDR3 has 16 amino acids. Looked up from germline, CDR1 is SGHRS and CDR2 is YFSETQ. CDR3 nucleotides: TGCGCCAGCAGCTTGGGTAGCGGGGGGTACCAAGAGACCCAGTACTTC. The encoded protein is CASSLGSGGYQETQYF.

V usage is TRBV2 and J usage is TRBJ2-5, with TRBD2 identical over 11 bases. With V trimmed by 5 bases and J by 1 base, 3 bases remained unmatched. Germline CDR1 and CDR2: SNHLY and FYNNEI. The CDR3 extends over 15 amino acids. This CDR3 is CASSPGTSGQETQYF. DNA of the CDR3: TGTGCCAGCAGTCCCGGGACTAGCGGCCAAGAGACCCAGTACTTC.

The chain couples TRBV10-3 to TRBJ1-2, with D possibly being TRBD1 (6 bases). V was shortened by 4 bases and J by 3 bases, with 9 bases between the two germline ends. Per the germline V gene, CDR1 is ENHRY and CDR2 is SYGVKD. This CDR3 is 13 amino acids long. CDR3 nucleotides: TGTGCCATCAGTGCGACAGGAGACTATGGCTACACCTTC. Translating gives CAISATGDYGYTF.

As DNA, the CDR3 is TGTGCCAGCTCCCGGGACTTACTCCCCTACGAGCAGTACTTC. This gives the protein CASSRDLLPYEQYF. The J gene is TRBJ2-7, the V gene TRBV18, with a weak D call TRBD2 (6 bases). Between the trimmed V and J ends, which lost 6 bases and 2 bases, there was a span of 14 bases. This CDR3 region has 14 residues. The germline V gene encodes CDR1 KGHSH and CDR2 LQKENI.

The rearrangement links TRBV6-6 to TRBJ2-7; 7 bases fit TRBD2. V lost 3 bases, J lost 3 bases, and 2 bases stayed unmatched. The V gene's germline CDR1 is MNHNY and CDR2 SVGAGI (reference sequence). This CDR3 spans 13 amino acids. The CDR3 protein is CASSYGGSYEQYF. CDR3 bases: TGTGCCAGCAGTTATGGCGGGAGCTACGAGCAGTACTTC.

J is TRBJ2-2 and V is TRBV28, with D tentatively TRBD2 (6 bases). The germline V and J ends were trimmed by 2 bases and 2 bases, with 9 bases remaining between them. Germline CDR1 and CDR2: MDHEN and SYDVKM. This CDR3 is 15 amino acids long. The CDR3 region has the DNA TGTGCCAGCAGTTTAGGAGGGTTAAACACCGGGGAGCTGTTTTTT. Its protein is CASSLGGLNTGELFF.

V is TRBV11-2 and J is TRBJ2-5, with a possible D match to TRBD2 (5 bases). The germline CDR1 and CDR2 sequences are SGHAT and FQNNGV. CDR3 length: 16 amino acids. V was shortened by 5 bases and J by 3 bases, with 19 bases between the two germline ends. As DNA, the CDR3 is TGTGCCAGCAGCCACCCCCTGTGGCTAGCTGAAGAGACCCAGTACTTC. This codes for CASSHPLWLAEETQYF.

V gene TRBV12-3 or TRBV12-4 combines with J gene TRBJ1-3, with D tentatively TRBD1 (5 bases). The CDR3 has 11 amino acids. Trimming pared 10 bases from V and 8 bases from J, leaving 12 bases between. The CDR3 DNA sequence: TGTGCCATTTCCCGCAGGGACACCATATATTTT. It encodes CAISRRDTIYF.

The chain combines TRBV5-6 with TRBJ1-6; TRBD1 might be the D (5 bases). Germline CDR1 and CDR2: SGHDT and YYEEEE. This CDR3 spans 17 amino acids. V shed 0 bases and J shed 4 bases, with 14 bases lying between them. The CDR3 sequence is CASSLGQRTSYNSPLHF. The CDR3 nucleotides are TGTGCCAGCAGCTTGGGACAGCGTACTTCTTATAATTCACCCCTCCACTTT.

The genes are TRBV9 and TRBJ2-5; 9 bases are shared with TRBD2. Germline assignment: CDR1 SGDLS and CDR2 YYNGEE. Trimming cost V 0 bases and J 5 bases; bases outside gene matches: 8. This CDR3 contains 16 residues. This CDR3 reads CASSVGRTSEGETQYF. Written as DNA, the CDR3 is TGTGCCAGCAGCGTAGGTCGGACTAGCGAGGGGGAGACCCAGTACTTC.

The CDR3 coding sequence is TGTGCCACCAGTGGAGCAGCGGGAGTCCCCGGGGAGCTGTTTTTT. Translating gives CATSGAAGVPGELFF. V is TRBV24-1 and J is TRBJ2-2, with 8 nucleotides matching TRBD2. Unmatched junction bases numbered 7, after V lost 5 bases and J lost 6 bases. The V gene's germline CDR1 is KGHDR and CDR2 SFDVKD. There are 15 residues in the CDR3.

This chain uses TRBV27 with TRBJ2-1; 14 bases are shared with TRBD2. V shed 5 bases, J shed 7 bases, and the junction held 7 bases outside the gene matches. Germline values: CDR1 MNHEY, CDR2 SMNVEV (reference sequence). The CDR3 is made up of 16 amino acids. The CDR3 sequence is CASSLGLAGGKNEQFF. CDR3 coding DNA: TGTGCCAGCAGTCTCGGACTAGCGGGAGGCAAGAATGAGCAGTTCTTC.

The chain is built from TRBV27 and TRBJ2-2, with D possibly TRBD1 on 5 matching bases. From germline, CDR1 is MNHEY and CDR2 SMNVEV (reference sequence). There are 15 residues in the CDR3. Trimming stripped 6 bases from V and 3 bases from J, with 14 bases between. The CDR3 coding sequence is TGTGCCAGCAGAGTTGGCCAGGGTTACACCGGGGAGCTGTTTTTT. Translation: CASRVGQGYTGELFF.

This clone was recorded only once. V usage is TRBV28 and J usage is TRBJ2-1; 8 bases line up with TRBD2. The V gene end was trimmed by 5 bases and the J gene end by 6 bases; junction bases not matched to a gene: 9. There are 15 residues in the CDR3. CDR1 and CDR2 from the germline V gene are MDHEN and SYDVKM. The CDR3 DNA follows: TGTGCCAGCAGTAGGAGCGGGAGAAACTTCAATGAGCAGTTCTTC. Its translation is CASSRSGRNFNEQFF.